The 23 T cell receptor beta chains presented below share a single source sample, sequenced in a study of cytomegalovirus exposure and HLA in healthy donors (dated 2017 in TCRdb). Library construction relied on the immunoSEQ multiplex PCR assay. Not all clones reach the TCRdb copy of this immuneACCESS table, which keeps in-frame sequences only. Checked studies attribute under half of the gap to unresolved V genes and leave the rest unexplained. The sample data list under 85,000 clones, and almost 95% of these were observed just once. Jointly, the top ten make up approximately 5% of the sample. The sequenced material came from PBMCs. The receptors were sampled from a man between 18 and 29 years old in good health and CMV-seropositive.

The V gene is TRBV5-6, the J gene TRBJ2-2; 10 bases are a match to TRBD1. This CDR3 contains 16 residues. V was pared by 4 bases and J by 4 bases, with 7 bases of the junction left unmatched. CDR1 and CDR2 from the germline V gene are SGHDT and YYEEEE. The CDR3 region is CASSPDRGRSTGELFF. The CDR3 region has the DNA TGTGCCAGCAGCCCCGACAGGGGGCGAAGCACCGGGGAGCTGTTTTTT.

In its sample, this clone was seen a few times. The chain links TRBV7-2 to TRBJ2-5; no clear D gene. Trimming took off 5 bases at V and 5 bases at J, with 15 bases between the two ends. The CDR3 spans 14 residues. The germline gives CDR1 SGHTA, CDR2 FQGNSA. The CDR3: CASSLIQFGETQYF. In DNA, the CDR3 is TGTGCCAGCAGCCTTATCCAGTTCGGGGAGACCCAGTACTTC. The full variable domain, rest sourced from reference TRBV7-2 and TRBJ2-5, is GAGVSQSPSNKVTEKGKDVELRCDPISGHTALYWYRQSLGQGLEFLIYFQGNSAPDKSGLPSDRFSAERTGGSVSTLTIQRTQQEDSAVYLCASSLIQFGETQYFGPGTRLLVL.

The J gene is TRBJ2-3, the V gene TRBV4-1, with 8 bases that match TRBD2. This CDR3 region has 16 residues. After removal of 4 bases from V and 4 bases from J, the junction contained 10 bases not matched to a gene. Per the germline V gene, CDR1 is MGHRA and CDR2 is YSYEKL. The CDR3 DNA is TGCGCCAGCAGCCGAAGCCCCCCGGGAGGGGCAGATACGCAGTATTTT. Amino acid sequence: CASSRSPPGGADTQYF.

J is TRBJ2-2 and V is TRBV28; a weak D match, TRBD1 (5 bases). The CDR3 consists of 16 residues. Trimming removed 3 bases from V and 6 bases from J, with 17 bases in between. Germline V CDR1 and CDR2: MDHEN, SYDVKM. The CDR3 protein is CASSFYQGTKAGELFF. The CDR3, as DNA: TGTGCCAGCAGTTTTTATCAGGGTACGAAGGCCGGGGAGCTGTTTTTT.

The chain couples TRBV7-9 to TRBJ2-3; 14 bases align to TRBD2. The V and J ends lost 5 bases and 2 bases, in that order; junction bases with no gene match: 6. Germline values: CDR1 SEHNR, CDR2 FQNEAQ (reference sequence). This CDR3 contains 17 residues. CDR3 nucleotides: TGTGCCAGCAGCGAAATGACTAGCGGGAGGGCCACAGATACGCAGTATTTT. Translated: CASSEMTSGRATDTQYF.

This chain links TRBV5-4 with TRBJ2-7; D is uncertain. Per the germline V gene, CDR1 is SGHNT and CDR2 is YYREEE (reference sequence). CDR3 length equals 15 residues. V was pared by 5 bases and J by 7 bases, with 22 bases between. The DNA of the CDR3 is TGTGCCAGCAGTTATGAGGTAGCTCCCTTTGAAGAGCAGTACTTC. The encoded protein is CASSYEVAPFEEQYF.

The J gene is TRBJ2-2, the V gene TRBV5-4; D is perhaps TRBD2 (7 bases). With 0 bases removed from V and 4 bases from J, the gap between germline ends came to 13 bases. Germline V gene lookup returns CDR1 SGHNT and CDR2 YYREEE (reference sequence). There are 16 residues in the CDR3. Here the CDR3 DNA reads TGTGCCAGCAGCTTGGCCATGGGAGGGGGCACCGGGGAGCTGTTTTTT. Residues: CASSLAMGGGTGELFF.

CDR3 bases: TGTGCCAGCAGTTTCGGACAGTTCGCAGATACGCAGTATTTT. This translates into CASSFGQFADTQYF. This chain uses TRBV6-6 with TRBJ2-3; tentatively, D is TRBD1 (6 bases). Trimming pared 4 bases from V and 4 bases from J, leaving 12 bases between. Germline assignment: CDR1 MNHNY and CDR2 SVGAGI (reference sequence). The CDR3 extends over 14 amino acids.

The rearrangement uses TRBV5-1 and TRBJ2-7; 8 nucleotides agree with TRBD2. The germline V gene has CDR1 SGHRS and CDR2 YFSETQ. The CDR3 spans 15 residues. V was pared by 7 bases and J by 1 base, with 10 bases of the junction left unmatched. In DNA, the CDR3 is TGCGCCAGCTCAATCAGCGGGGGCGCATCCTACGAGCAGTACTTC. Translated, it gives CASSISGGASYEQYF. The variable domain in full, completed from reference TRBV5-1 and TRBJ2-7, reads KAGVTQTPRYLIKTRGQQVTLSCSPISGHRSVSWYQQTPGQGLQFLFEYFSETQRNKGNFPGRFSGRQFSNSRSEMNVSTLELGDSALYLCASSISGGASYEQYFGPGTRLTVT.

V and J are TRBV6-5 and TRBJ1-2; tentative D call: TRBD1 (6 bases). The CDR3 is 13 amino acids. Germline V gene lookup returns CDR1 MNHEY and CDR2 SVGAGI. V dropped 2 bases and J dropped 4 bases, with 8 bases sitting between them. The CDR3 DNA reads TGTGCCAGCAGTTACCGCAGGGGCTATGGCTACACCTTC. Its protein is CASSYRRGYGYTF.

CDR3 nucleotides: TGTGCCAGCAGTGTCGACAGGACATTCTACGAGCAGTACTTC. Residues: CASSVDRTFYEQYF. The chain combines TRBV6-1 with TRBJ2-7; D possibly corresponds to TRBD1 (6 bases). The length of the CDR3 is 14 residues. CDR1 and CDR2 from the germline V gene are MNHNS and SASEGT. With 4 bases removed from V and 3 bases from J, the gap between germline ends came to 13 bases.

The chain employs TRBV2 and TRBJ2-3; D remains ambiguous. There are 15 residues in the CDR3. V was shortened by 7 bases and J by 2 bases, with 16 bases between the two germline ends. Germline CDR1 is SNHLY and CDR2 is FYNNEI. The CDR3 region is CASKTPQDPTDTQYF. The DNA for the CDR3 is TGTGCCAGCAAAACACCCCAGGATCCCACAGATACGCAGTATTTT.

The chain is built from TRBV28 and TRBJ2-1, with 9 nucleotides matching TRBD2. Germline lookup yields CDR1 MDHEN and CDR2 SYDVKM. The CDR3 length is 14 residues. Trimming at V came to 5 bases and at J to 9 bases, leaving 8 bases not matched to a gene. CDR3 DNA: TGTGCCAGCAGTCTAAGGGGGACTAGCACTGAGCAGTTCTTC. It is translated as CASSLRGTSTEQFF.

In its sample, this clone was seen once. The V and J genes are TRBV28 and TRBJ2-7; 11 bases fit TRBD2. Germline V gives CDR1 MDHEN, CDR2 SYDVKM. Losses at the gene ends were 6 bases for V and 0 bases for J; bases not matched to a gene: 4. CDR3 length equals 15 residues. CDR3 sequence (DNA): TGTGCCAGCAGCTGGACTAGCGGGCGCTCCTACGAGCAGTACTTC. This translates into CASSWTSGRSYEQYF.

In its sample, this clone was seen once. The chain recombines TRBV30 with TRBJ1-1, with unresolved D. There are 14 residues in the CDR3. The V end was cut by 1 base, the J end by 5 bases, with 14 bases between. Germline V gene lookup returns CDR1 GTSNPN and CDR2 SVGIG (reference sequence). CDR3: CAWSDGTIRTEAFF. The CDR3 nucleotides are TGTGCCTGGAGTGACGGCACGATCAGGACTGAAGCTTTCTTT.

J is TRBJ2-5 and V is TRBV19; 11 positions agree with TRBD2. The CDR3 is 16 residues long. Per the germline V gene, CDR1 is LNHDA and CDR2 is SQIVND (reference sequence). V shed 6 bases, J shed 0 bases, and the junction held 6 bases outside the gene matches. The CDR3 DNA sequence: TGTGCCAGTAGGGAGGGGACTAGCGGAAACCAAGAGACCCAGTACTTC. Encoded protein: CASREGTSGNQETQYF.

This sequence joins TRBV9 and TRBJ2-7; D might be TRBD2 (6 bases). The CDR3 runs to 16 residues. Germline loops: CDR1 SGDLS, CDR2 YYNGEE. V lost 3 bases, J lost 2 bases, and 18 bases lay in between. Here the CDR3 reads CASSGGPLGGTYEQYF. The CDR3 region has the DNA TGTGCCAGCAGCGGAGGACCGCTTGGAGGGACCTACGAGCAGTACTTC.

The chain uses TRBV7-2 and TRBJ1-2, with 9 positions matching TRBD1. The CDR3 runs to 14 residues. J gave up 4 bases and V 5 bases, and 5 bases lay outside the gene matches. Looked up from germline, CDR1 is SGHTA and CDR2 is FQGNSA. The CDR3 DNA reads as TGTGCCAGCAGCCCGTCGACAGGGGGCTATGGCTACACCTTC. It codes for CASSPSTGGYGYTF.

The CDR3 reads CASSGAGGSYEQYF. The CDR3 DNA is TGTGCCAGCAGTGGGGCGGGAGGGTCCTACGAGCAGTACTTC. The chain carries TRBV2 and TRBJ2-7; TRBD2 agrees at 9 bases. This CDR3 has 14 amino acids. Germline V gives CDR1 SNHLY, CDR2 FYNNEI. V was pared by 4 bases and J by 1 base, with 2 bases of the junction left unmatched. The full variable domain, rest sourced from reference TRBV2 and TRBJ2-7, is EPEVTQTPSHQVTQMGQEVILRCVPISNHLYFYWYRQILGQKVEFLVSFYNNEISEKSEIFDDQFSVERPDGSNFTLKIRSTKLEDSAMYFCASSGAGGSYEQYFGPGTRLTVT.

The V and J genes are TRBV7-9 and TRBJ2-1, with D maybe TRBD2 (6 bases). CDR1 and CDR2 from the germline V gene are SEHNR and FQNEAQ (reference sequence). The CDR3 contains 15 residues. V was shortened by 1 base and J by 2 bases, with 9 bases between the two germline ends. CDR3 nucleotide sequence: TGTGCCAGCAGCTTAGGAGGGACTCCCTACAATGAGCAGTTCTTC. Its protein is CASSLGGTPYNEQFF.

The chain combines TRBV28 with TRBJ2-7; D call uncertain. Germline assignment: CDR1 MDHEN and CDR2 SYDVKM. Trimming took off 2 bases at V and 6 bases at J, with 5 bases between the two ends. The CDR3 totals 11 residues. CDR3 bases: TGTGCCAGCAGTTTAGAGTTCGAGCAGTACTTC. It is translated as CASSLEFEQYF.

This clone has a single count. This CDR3 is CASSLIRGSYNEQFF. CDR3 coding DNA: TGTGCCAGCAGCTTAATACGCGGCTCCTACAATGAGCAGTTCTTC. The V call is TRBV7-8, the J call TRBJ2-1; D unclear. Germline CDR1 is SGHVS and CDR2 is FQNEAQ. V lost 2 bases, J lost 0 bases, and 8 bases lay in between. The CDR3 is made up of 15 amino acids.

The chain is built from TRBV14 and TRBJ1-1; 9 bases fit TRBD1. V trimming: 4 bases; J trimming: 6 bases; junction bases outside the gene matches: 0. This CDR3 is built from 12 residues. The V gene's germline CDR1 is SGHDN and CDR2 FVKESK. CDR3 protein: CASSRTGAEAFF. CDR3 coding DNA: TGTGCCAGCAGCCGGACAGGGGCTGAAGCTTTCTTT.